Below, 15 T cell receptor beta chains from the same sample are listed, as sequenced in a study of cytomegalovirus exposure and HLA in healthy donors. This PCR relied on a set of 60 Vbeta primers and 13 Jbeta primers. Only in-frame clones appear in the TCRdb table, and some are missing; sequencing was by immunoSEQ multiplex PCR. Of 110,000 to 150,000 clones listed, 73% are singletons. Sequenced input: PBMCs. All receptors come from a human donor in good health.

This clone turned up a few times. The V call is TRBV27, the J call TRBJ1-1; the D gene is possibly TRBD1 (5 bases). This CDR3 has 16 residues. Between the trimmed V and J ends, which lost 3 bases and 4 bases, there was a span of 18 bases. Germline V CDR1 and CDR2: MNHEY, SMNVEV (reference sequence). The CDR3 DNA is TGTGCCAGCAGTTTTCAACAGGAAATTTTCTCCACTGAAGCTTTCTTT. Amino acid sequence: CASSFQQEIFSTEAFF.

The CDR3 DNA is TGTGCCAGCAGCGTAGGCGGACGGGGGGATGTTTTCGGCTACACCTTC. Amino acid sequence: CASSVGGRGDVFGYTF. The chain is built from TRBV9 and TRBJ1-2, with D possibly being TRBD1 (5 bases). Trimming took 0 bases from V and 8 from J, leaving 20 bases between them. The CDR3 spans 16 residues. Germline V gene sequence: CDR1 SGDLS, CDR2 YYNGEE.

This rearrangement joins TRBV13 to TRBJ2-7; 11 bases match TRBD2. CDR3 length equals 16 residues. Germline CDR1 reads PRHDT; CDR2 reads FYEKMQ (reference sequence). The V and J ends lost 1 base and 7 bases, in that order; junction bases with no gene match: 9. As DNA, the CDR3 is TGTGCCAGCAGCTTAGAGAGTAGCGGGAGGGCGGAAGAGCAGTACTTC. It specifies CASSLESSGRAEEQYF.

This chain links TRBV21-1 with TRBJ2-2; TRBD2 reflects the table's D call only, with no check against the DNA. TRBV21-1 is a pseudogene. The CDR3 extends over 18 amino acids. For the CDR3, the DNA is TGTGCCAGCAGCTTCCCCCGGGACTCAAGACCAGCCGCCGGGGAGCTGTTTTTT. Amino acid sequence: CASSFPRDSRPAAGELFF.

In its sample, this clone was seen a few times. The V gene is TRBV27, the J gene TRBJ2-1; 9 bases fit TRBD2. The length of the CDR3 is 17 residues. Per the germline V gene, CDR1 is MNHEY and CDR2 is SMNVEV (reference sequence). The V segment lost 1 base and the J segment 4 bases; nucleotides outside the gene matches: 8. The CDR3 nucleotides read TGTGCCAGCAGTTTATTATCCCCTAGCGGGGCGTACAATGAGCAGTTCTTC. The encoded protein is CASSLLSPSGAYNEQFF.

Notes on this clone: A junction end diverges from the germline sequence, so it may reflect a read error. The gene calls are TRBV7-9 and TRBJ2-3, with D unresolved. Germline V gene sequence: CDR1 SEHNR, CDR2 FQNEAQ (reference sequence). This CDR3 comprises 12 residues. The CDR3 coding sequence is TGTTCCAGCAGCGAAAGCGTAGATACGCAGTATTTT. The encoded protein is CSSSESVDTQYF.

The chain carries TRBV25-1 and TRBJ2-7; 11 nucleotides line up with TRBD1. This CDR3 spans 16 amino acids. V was clipped by 5 bases and J by 0 bases; unmatched bases: 6. CDR1 is MGHDK and CDR2 is SYGVNS in the germline V gene. DNA of the CDR3: TGTGCCAGCAGTTACCCCGGGACAGGGGGCTCCTACGAGCAGTACTTC. Encoded protein: CASSYPGTGGSYEQYF.

This chain joins TRBV30 and TRBJ1-4, with 8 positions matching TRBD1. The CDR3 loop spans 13 amino acids. Germline V gives CDR1 GTSNPN, CDR2 SVGIG (reference sequence). J gave up 7 bases and V 5 bases, and 6 bases lay outside the gene matches. The CDR3 protein is CAWAGGLGEKLFF. In DNA, the CDR3 is TGTGCCTGGGCAGGGGGCTTGGGTGAAAAACTGTTTTTT.

V is TRBV10-3 and J is TRBJ1-6, with D maybe TRBD1 (5 bases). V gave up 3 bases and J gave up 4 bases, with 10 bases separating them. The length of the CDR3 is 15 residues. Germline CDR1 ENHRY, CDR2 SYGVKD. In DNA, the CDR3 is TGTGCCATCAGTGAAGGACAAGCTTATAATTCACCCCTCCACTTT. Its protein is CAISEGQAYNSPLHF.

The chain carries TRBV9 and TRBJ2-6, with D maybe TRBD1 (5 bases). The CDR3 is 16 amino acids. With 0 bases removed from V and 2 bases from J, the gap between germline ends came to 9 bases. Germline CDR1 reads SGDLS; CDR2 reads YYNGEE. CDR3 sequence reads: CASSVDGRAGANVLTF. The CDR3 DNA sequence: TGTGCCAGCAGCGTAGATGGCAGGGCTGGGGCCAACGTCCTGACTTTC.

V gene TRBV7-9 combines with J gene TRBJ2-7; the match to TRBD2 covers 8 bases. V shed 11 bases, J shed 4 bases, and the junction held 22 bases outside the gene matches. Germline CDR1 is SEHNR and CDR2 is FQNEAQ (reference sequence). The CDR3 contains 17 residues. CDR3 sequence reads: CAGGSPGGGGGSYEQYF. In DNA, the CDR3 is TGTGCCGGCGGATCCCCTGGGGGCGGCGGGGGGTCATACGAGCAGTACTTC.

This clone was observed a few times. This chain uses TRBV7-9 with TRBJ1-6; weak D call: TRBD1 (6 bases). Germline loops: CDR1 SEHNR, CDR2 FQNEAQ (reference sequence). Trimming left V 5 bases short and J 13 bases short, with 24 bases between. The CDR3 totals 16 residues. The CDR3 nucleotides read TGTGCCAGCAGCCCCTTCGGACAGCGCAAGGCGATCCCCCTCCACTTT. Translating gives CASSPFGQRKAIPLHF.

This clone showed up just once. The CDR3 DNA reads TGTGCCAGTAGTGCCGGGACTCCCCGGTTCTTC. It yields the protein CASSAGTPRFF. This chain joins TRBV19 and TRBJ2-1, with a tentative D call TRBD2 (6 bases). In germline, CDR1 is LNHDA, CDR2 SQIVND (reference sequence). The CDR3 has 11 amino acids. The V end lost 5 bases, the J end lost 15 bases, and 14 bases lay between the germline ends.

The CDR3 DNA follows: TGTGCCAGCTCACCCTCTCCAGGGAACTATGGCTACACCTTC. Protein product: CASSPSPGNYGYTF. The chain links TRBV18 to TRBJ1-2; possible D gene TRBD1, 5 bases. Trimming took 3 bases from V and 2 from J, leaving 10 bases between them. Germline CDR1 is KGHSH and CDR2 is LQKENI. The CDR3 is 14 residues long.

The rearrangement links TRBV15 to TRBJ2-5; D gene unclear. CDR1 and CDR2 (germline): LNHNV, YYDKDF (reference sequence). V dropped 3 bases and J dropped 3 bases, with 5 bases sitting between them. There are 12 residues in the CDR3. CDR3 nucleotides: TGTGCCACCAGCAGGTCTAAAGAGACCCAGTACTTC. Residues: CATSRSKETQYF.